Listed here are 14 T cell receptor beta chains from one sample, sequenced in a study of T-cell reconstitution after alpha-beta-depleted transplantation in children. Unique molecular identifiers tagged the TCRbeta library. TCRdb re-analysed the PCR reads in MiXCR, keeping a single row per CDR3 protein. The table has about 200,000 distinct CDR3 sequences, approximately 6.8% seen once. The sample was PBMCs, taken before TCRalphabeta/CD19-depleted stem cell transplant. The receptors come from a girl under three years old with combined immunodeficiency, due to receive a stem cell transplant.

At least ten counts were recorded for this clonotype. The chain has TRBV18 and TRBJ2-5, with 8 nucleotides matching TRBD2. This CDR3 spans 15 amino acids. Germline V gene data show CDR1 as KGHSH and CDR2 as LQKENI. The V gene end was trimmed by 4 bases and the J gene end by 5 bases; junction bases not matched to a gene: 9. This CDR3 reads CASSRTSSGIETQYF. CDR3 nucleotides: TGTGCCAGCTCACGGACTAGCAGCGGTATTGAGACCCAGTACTTC.

This clonotype was seen many times. This chain joins TRBV12-3 or TRBV12-4 and TRBJ2-7; perhaps D is TRBD1 or TRBD2 (5 bases each). This CDR3 spans 16 amino acids. V lost 5 bases to trimming and J lost 2 bases, with 19 bases between them. The CDR3 spells CASSGRWEGVPYEQYF. The CDR3 coding sequence is TGTGCCAGCAGTGGGAGATGGGAAGGGGTCCCCTACGAGCAGTACTTC.

This clonotype was seen repeatedly, ten times or more. The DNA of the CDR3 is TGTGCCAGCAGCTCCCGGGATTCGAACAATGAGCAGTTCTTC. The encoded protein is CASSSRDSNNEQFF. This rearrangement joins TRBV11-3 to TRBJ2-1; a possible D gene is TRBD2 (5 bases). Trimming took 4 bases from V and 5 from J, leaving 12 bases between them. Germline V gene sequence: CDR1 SGHNT, CDR2 YENEEA. The CDR3 has 14 amino acids.

There are a few counts of this clonotype. This chain connects TRBV30 to TRBJ2-5; the D gene is possibly TRBD2 (6 bases). CDR1 and CDR2 (germline): GTSNPN, SVGIG (reference sequence). CDR3 length equals 14 residues. With 4 bases removed from V and 4 bases from J, the gap between germline ends came to 16 bases. CDR3 region: CAWKSRRARETQYF. In DNA, the CDR3 is TGTGCCTGGAAGTCTAGGAGGGCGCGAGAGACCCAGTACTTC.

Ten or more counts support this clonotype. The J gene is TRBJ1-2, the V gene TRBV24-1; D possibly corresponds to TRBD1 (6 bases). This CDR3 has 13 residues. Germline V lookup: CDR1 KGHDR, CDR2 SFDVKD. Trimming shortened V by 2 bases and J by 6 bases, and 9 bases separated the two germline ends. CDR3 sequence: CATSDWGPDGYTF. Here the CDR3 DNA reads TGTGCCACCAGTGATTGGGGGCCGGATGGCTACACCTTC.

The chain uses TRBV14 and TRBJ2-3; possibly TRBD2 for D (5 bases). The CDR3 runs to 13 residues. V was shortened by 2 bases and J by 4 bases, with 7 bases between the two germline ends. The germline CDR1 and CDR2 sequences are SGHDN and FVKESK. The CDR3 protein is CASSQLAPDTQYF. CDR3 DNA sequence: TGTGCCAGCAGCCAACTAGCTCCAGATACGCAGTATTTT.

This clonotype was observed at least ten times. The chain combines TRBV29-1 with TRBJ2-1; D is tentatively TRBD1 or TRBD2 (5 bases each). CDR3 length: 15 amino acids. Germline V gives CDR1 SQVTM, CDR2 ANQGSEA. V gave up 0 bases and J gave up 2 bases, with 11 bases separating them. CDR3 sequence reads: CSVEDEGLAYNEQFF. For the CDR3, the DNA is TGCAGCGTTGAAGATGAGGGGTTGGCCTACAATGAGCAGTTCTTC.

This clonotype occurred many times. The genes are TRBV5-1 and TRBJ2-4; maybe TRBD1 (6 bases). V lost 0 bases to trimming and J lost 1 base, with 11 bases between them. Germline loops: CDR1 SGHRS, CDR2 YFSETQ. The CDR3 runs to 16 residues. As DNA, the CDR3 is TGCGCCAGCAGCTTGGCCGGGACACTGGCCAAAAACATTCAGTACTTC. This translates into CASSLAGTLAKNIQYF.

This clonotype showed up many times. This rearrangement joins TRBV7-8 to TRBJ2-7; no reliable D call. The germline V and J ends were trimmed by 1 base and 3 bases, with 19 bases remaining between them. The germline V gene encodes CDR1 SGHVS and CDR2 FQNEAQ. This CDR3 region has 17 residues. CDR3 in amino acids: CASSLGFASRIIYEQYF. The CDR3 DNA is TGTGCCAGCAGCTTAGGTTTTGCGTCTCGAATAATCTACGAGCAGTACTTC.

This clonotype has ten or more counts. The chain joins TRBV20-1 to TRBJ2-3; D remains ambiguous. Deletions cut 0 bases from V and 1 base from J, with 5 bases between. Germline loops: CDR1 DFQATT, CDR2 SNEGSKA (reference sequence). The CDR3 covers 13 residues. CDR3: CSARDWGTDTQYF. The CDR3 nucleotides read TGCAGTGCTAGAGATTGGGGCACAGATACGCAGTATTTT.

Many counts were recorded for this clonotype. The chain employs TRBV7-2 and TRBJ2-1; D not certain. V lost 1 base to trimming and J lost 7 bases, with 5 bases between them. Per germline, CDR1 SGHTA and CDR2 FQGNSA. The CDR3 runs 12 residues. The CDR3 protein is CASSLETNEQFF. CDR3 nucleotides: TGTGCCAGCAGCTTAGAGACAAATGAGCAGTTCTTC. Based on the CDR3 plus reference TRBV7-2 and TRBJ2-1, the full variable domain is GAGVSQSPSNKVTEKGKDVELRCDPISGHTALYWYRQSLGQGLEFLIYFQGNSAPDKSGLPSDRFSAERTGGSVSTLTIQRTQQEDSAVYLCASSLETNEQFFGPGTRLTVL.

In this sample, this clonotype turned up many times. The chain uses TRBV29-1 and TRBJ2-1; 9 nucleotides agree with TRBD1. The CDR3 totals 12 residues. CDR1 is SQVTM, CDR2 ANQGSEA, per germline. V was clipped by 7 bases and J by 8 bases; unmatched bases: 6. The CDR3 region is CSGGDRADEQFF. CDR3 bases: TGCAGCGGAGGGGACAGGGCAGATGAGCAGTTCTTC.

As regards this clonotype: Compared with germline, one end of the junction differs, possibly owing to a read error. The chain is built from TRBV7-8 and TRBJ2-7; 8 bases match TRBD2. CDR3 length: 17 amino acids. The germline V gene has CDR1 SGHVS and CDR2 FQNEAQ. Here the CDR3 DNA reads TGTGCCAGCAGCCCCGCTCGGGCGGCCAGCGGGAGTTACGAGCAGCACTTC. Protein sequence: CASSPARAASGSYEQHF.

The chain employs TRBV5-1 and TRBJ2-1, with TRBD2 matching 12 bases. The germline V gene encodes CDR1 SGHRS and CDR2 YFSETQ. With V trimmed by 3 bases and J by 4 bases, 8 bases remained unmatched. This CDR3 has 17 amino acids. CDR3 nucleotides: TGCGCCAGCAGCTGGGGACTCGGGACTAGCGGGTACAATGAGCAGTTCTTC. Translating it yields CASSWGLGTSGYNEQFF.